Here is one T cell receptor beta chain with its context. What it recognizes is unknown. This entry comes from a study of PD-1 blockade in classical Hodgkin lymphoma. Study-level findings and limits: Exclusion removed patients who began nivolumab under 1 year after ASCT. CD4+ TCR diversity, unlike CD8+, rose significantly by C4D1. Complete responders had baseline diversity similar to newly diagnosed patients. Repertoires differed for reasons still undefined, possibly disease activity or prior therapy.

This CDR3 contains 14 residues. Trimming cost V 6 bases and J 1 base, with 12 bases left between them. CDR1 MNHNS and CDR2 SASEGT come from the germline V gene. Sequencing used immunoSEQ multiplex PCR; TCRdb keeps in-frame clones, though not all of them. The sample contains approximately 100,000 clones, around nine tenths of which appear only once. All trial patients relapsed after autologous stem cell transplantation. The input for sequencing was peripheral blood mononuclear cells (PBMCs), taken before the second cycle of nivolumab. This TCR was sampled from a human donor with classical Hodgkin lymphoma. The rearrangement links TRBV6-1 to TRBJ1-1, with unresolved D. CDR3 in amino acids: CASRDRRENTEAFF. CDR3 in DNA: TGTGCCAGCAGGGATAGACGGGAGAACACTGAAGCTTTCTTT.